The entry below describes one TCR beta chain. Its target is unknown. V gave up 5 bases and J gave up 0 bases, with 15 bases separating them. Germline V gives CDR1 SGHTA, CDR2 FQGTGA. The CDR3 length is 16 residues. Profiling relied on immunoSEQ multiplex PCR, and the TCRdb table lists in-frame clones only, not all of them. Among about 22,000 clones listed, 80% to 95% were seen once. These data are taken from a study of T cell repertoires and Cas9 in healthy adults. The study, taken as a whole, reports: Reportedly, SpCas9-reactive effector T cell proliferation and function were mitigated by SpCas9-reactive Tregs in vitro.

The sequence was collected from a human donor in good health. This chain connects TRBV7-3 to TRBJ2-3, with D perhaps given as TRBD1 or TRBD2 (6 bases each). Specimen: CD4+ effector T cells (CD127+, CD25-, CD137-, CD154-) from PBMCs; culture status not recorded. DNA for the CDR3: TGTGCCAGCAGCCTCTTCGGGGGCGCAAGCACAGATACGCAGTATTTT. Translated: CASSLFGGASTDTQYF. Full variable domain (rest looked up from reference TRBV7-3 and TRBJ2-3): GAGVSQTPSNKVTEKGKYVELRCDPISGHTALYWYRQSLGQGPEFLIYFQGTGAADDSGLPNDRFFAVRPEGSVSTLKIQRTERGDSAVYLCASSLFGGASTDTQYFGPGTRLTVL.